The sequence of this TCR beta chain was determined in a study of blood T cells in healthy people across ages. Turning to the study itself: When template switching was applied, about one barcoded beta molecule was captured per two T cells.

The CDR3 is made up of 14 amino acids. V lost 4 bases to trimming and J lost 2 bases, with 11 bases between them. Germline V gives CDR1 SNHLY, CDR2 FYNNEI. A second 7 to 11 cycle PCR used barcoded and J-beta primers. TCRdb independently ran MiXCR on the 5' RACE reads; one entry per CDR3 protein. The top ten hold 6.5% to 8.5% of the sample, which has 1,300,000 or so distinct CDR3 sequences, roughly 59% seen once. V and J are TRBV2 and TRBJ1-2; a possible D gene is TRBD1 (5 bases). The receptor's source is a man between 18 and 29 years old in good health. The sequenced material came from blood. The CDR3: CASSGGTVNYGYTF. In DNA form, the CDR3 reads TGTGCCAGCAGTGGAGGGACGGTGAACTATGGCTACACCTTC.